The entry below gives a single T cell receptor (beta chain) sequence along with its context. Its antigen is as yet unknown. Germline V gene lookup returns CDR1 WSHSY and CDR2 SAAADI. The CDR3 consists of 17 residues. After removal of 6 bases from V and 6 bases from J, the junction contained 16 bases not matched to a gene. TCR beta libraries were prepared from cDNA with unique molecular identifiers. TCRdb redid the calling of the PCR reads with MiXCR, one entry per CDR3 protein. The table has about 460,000 distinct CDR3 sequences, around 40% seen once. The sample is drawn from a study of post-analysis software for immune sequencing data. Study outcomes and limitations: Controls showed lower frequencies than patients for several TRBV segments, and TRBV5-6, TRBV5-1 and TRBV20-1 were among these. Patients with multiple sclerosis recorded significantly lower normalized Chao1 diversity than controls, the study found.

The chain uses TRBV10-2 and TRBJ2-1; 8 bases match TRBD2. The specimen was blood. This clonotype was obtained from a girl aged 5 to 17 with multiple sclerosis. CDR3 region: CASRAFPRSGSSNEQFF. In DNA form, the CDR3 reads TGCGCCAGCAGAGCCTTCCCGCGAAGCGGGAGTAGCAATGAGCAGTTCTTC.